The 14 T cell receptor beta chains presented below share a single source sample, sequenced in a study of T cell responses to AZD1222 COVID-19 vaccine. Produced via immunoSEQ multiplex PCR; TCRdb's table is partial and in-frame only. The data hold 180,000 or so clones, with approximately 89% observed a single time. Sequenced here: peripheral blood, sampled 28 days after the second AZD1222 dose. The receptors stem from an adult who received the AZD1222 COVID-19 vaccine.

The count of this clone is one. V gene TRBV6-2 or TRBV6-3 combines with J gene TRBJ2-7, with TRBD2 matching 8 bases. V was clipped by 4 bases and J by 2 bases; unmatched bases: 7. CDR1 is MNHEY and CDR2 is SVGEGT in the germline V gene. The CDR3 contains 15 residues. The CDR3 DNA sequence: TGTGCCAGCAGTTCTATCCGGACTAGCCCCTACGAGCAGTACTTC. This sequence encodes CASSSIRTSPYEQYF.

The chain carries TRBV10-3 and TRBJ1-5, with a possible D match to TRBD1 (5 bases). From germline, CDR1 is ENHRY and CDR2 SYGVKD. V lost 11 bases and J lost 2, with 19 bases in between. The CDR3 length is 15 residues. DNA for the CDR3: TGTGCCTCACGGGGGAACGGCGGAGGCAATCAGCCCCAGCATTTT. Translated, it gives CASRGNGGGNQPQHF.

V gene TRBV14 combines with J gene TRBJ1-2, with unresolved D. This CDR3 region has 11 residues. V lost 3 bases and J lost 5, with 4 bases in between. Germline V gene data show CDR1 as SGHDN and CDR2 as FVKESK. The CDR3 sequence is CASSHGYGYTF. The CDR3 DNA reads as TGTGCCAGCAGCCATGGTTATGGCTACACCTTC.

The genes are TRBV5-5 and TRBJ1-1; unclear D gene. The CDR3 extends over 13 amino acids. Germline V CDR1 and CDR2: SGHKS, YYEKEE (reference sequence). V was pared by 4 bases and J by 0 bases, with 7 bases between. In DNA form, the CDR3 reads TGTGCCAGCAGCGGCACAATGAACACTGAAGCTTTCTTT. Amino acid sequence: CASSGTMNTEAFF. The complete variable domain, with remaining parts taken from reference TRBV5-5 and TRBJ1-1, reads DAGVTQSPTHLIKTRGQQVTLRCSPISGHKSVSWYQQVLGQGPQFIFQYYEKEERGRGNFPDRFSARQFPNYSSELNVNALLLGDSALYLCASSGTMNTEAFFGQGTRLTVV.

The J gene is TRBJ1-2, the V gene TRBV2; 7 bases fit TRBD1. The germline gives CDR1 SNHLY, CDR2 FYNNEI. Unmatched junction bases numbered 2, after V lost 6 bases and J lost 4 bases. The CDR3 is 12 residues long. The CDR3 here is CASRTGFYGYTF. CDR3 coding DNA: TGTGCCAGCAGGACAGGGTTCTATGGCTACACCTTC.

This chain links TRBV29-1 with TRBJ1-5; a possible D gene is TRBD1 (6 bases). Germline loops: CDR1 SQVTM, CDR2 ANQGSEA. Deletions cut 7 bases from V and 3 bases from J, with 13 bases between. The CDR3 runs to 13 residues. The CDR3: CSATWGANQPQHF. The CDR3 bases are TGCAGCGCCACCTGGGGGGCCAATCAGCCCCAGCATTTT.

The CDR3, as DNA: TGTGCCAGCAGCTTGCACTATGGTGAAGCTTTCTTT. It translates to CASSLHYGEAFF. The V and J genes are TRBV5-6 and TRBJ1-1, with no clear D. CDR3 size: 12 residues. Trimming cost V 1 base and J 7 bases, with 8 bases left between them. CDR1 SGHDT and CDR2 YYEEEE come from the germline V gene.

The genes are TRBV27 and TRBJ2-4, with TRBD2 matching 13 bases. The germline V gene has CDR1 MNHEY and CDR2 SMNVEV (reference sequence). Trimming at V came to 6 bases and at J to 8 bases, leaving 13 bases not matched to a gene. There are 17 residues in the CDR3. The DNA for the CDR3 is TGTGCCAGCAGCCCCGACGGACTAGCGGGAGTCGGGGACATTCAGTACTTC. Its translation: CASSPDGLAGVGDIQYF.

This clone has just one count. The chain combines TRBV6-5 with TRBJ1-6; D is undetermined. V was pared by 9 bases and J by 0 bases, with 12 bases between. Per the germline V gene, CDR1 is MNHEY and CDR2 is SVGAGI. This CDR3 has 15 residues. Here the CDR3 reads CASVPRSSYNSPLHF. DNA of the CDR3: TGTGCCAGTGTTCCGAGAAGCTCCTATAATTCACCCCTCCACTTT.

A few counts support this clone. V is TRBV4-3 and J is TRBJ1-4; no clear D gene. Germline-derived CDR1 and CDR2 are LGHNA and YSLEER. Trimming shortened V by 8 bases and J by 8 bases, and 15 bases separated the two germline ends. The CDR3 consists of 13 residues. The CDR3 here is CASSITEWEKLFF. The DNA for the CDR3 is TGCGCCAGCTCCATTACAGAGTGGGAAAAACTGTTTTTT.

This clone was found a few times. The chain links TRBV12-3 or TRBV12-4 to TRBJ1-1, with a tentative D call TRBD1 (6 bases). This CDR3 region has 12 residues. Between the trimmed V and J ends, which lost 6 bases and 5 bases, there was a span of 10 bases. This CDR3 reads CASRQGGTEAFF. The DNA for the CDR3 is TGTGCCAGCAGACAGGGCGGAACTGAAGCTTTCTTT.

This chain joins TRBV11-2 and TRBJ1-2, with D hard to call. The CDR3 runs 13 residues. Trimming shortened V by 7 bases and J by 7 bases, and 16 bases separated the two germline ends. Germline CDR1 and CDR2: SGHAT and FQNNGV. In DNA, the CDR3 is TGTGCCAGCACCAAGGGTCTTCGGGGTGGCTACACCTTC. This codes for CASTKGLRGGYTF.

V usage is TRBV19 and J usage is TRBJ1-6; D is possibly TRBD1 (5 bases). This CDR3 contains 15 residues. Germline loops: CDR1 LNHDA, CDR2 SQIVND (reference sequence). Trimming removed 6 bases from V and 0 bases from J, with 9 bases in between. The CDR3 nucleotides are TGTGCCAGTAGGGGGCAGAGCTCCTATAATTCACCCCTCCACTTT. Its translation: CASRGQSSYNSPLHF. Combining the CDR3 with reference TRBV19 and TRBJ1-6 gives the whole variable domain DGGITQSPKYLFRKEGQNVTLSCEQNLNHDAMYWYRQDPGQGLRLIYYSQIVNDFQKGDIAEGYSVSREKKESFPLTVTSAQKNPTAFYLCASRGQSSYNSPLHFGNGTRLTVT.

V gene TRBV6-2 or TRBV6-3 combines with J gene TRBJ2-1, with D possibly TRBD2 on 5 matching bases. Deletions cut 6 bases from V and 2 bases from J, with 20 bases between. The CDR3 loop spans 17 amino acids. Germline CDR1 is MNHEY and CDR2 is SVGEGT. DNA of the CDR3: TGTGCCAGCAGCACCGCACGGGTGGCGGGTACCTACAATGAGCAGTTCTTC. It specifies CASSTARVAGTYNEQFF.